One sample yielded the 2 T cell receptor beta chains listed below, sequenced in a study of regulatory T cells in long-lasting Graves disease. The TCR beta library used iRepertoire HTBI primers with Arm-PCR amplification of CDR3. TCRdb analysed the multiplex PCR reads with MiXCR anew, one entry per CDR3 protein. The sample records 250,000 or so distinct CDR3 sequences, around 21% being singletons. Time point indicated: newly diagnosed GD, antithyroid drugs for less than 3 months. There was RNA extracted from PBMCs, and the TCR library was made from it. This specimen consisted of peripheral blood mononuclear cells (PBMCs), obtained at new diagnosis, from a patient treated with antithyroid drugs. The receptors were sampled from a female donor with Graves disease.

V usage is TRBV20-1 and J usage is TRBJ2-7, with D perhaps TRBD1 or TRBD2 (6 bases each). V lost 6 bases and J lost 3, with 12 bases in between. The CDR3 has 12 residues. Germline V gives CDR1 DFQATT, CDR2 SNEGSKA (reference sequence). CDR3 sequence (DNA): TGCAGTGCGGAGGGGGGATACTACGAGCAGTACTTC. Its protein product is CSAEGGYYEQYF.

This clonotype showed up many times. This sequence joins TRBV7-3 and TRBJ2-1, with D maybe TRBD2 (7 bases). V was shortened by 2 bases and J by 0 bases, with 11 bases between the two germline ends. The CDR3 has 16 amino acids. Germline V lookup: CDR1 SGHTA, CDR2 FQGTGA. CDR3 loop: CASSLRGGASYNEQFF. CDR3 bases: TGTGCCAGCAGCTTACGAGGGGGGGCCTCCTACAATGAGCAGTTCTTC.